The 13 T cell receptor beta chains below were found in one sample sequenced in a study of control samples from healthy donors and cancer patients. Clones were sequenced by immunoSEQ multiplex PCR, and TCRdb holds only the in-frame ones, with some missing. The sample shows around 180,000 clones, 91% of them seen only once. The sequencing input was blood. The receptor source for this set is a woman aged 35 to 49 in good health.

V gene TRBV7-2 combines with J gene TRBJ1-2; 7 positions agree with TRBD1. Looked up from germline, CDR1 is SGHTA and CDR2 is FQGNSA. The CDR3 runs 15 residues. V was pared by 2 bases and J by 4 bases, with 7 bases of the junction left unmatched. CDR3 in amino acids: CASSLHGTDIYGYTF. In DNA form, the CDR3 reads TGTGCCAGCAGCTTACACGGGACAGACATCTATGGCTACACCTTC.

The rearrangement joins TRBV11-2 to TRBJ2-1; no clear D gene. Germline CDR1 and CDR2: SGHAT and FQNNGV. Trimming took off 1 base at V and 9 bases at J, with 19 bases between the two ends. The CDR3 sequence is 16 residues long. CDR3: CASSLGSGLAFVEQFF. In nucleotides, the CDR3 is TGTGCCAGCAGCTTAGGTTCCGGGTTGGCTTTTGTTGAGCAGTTCTTC.

The V gene is TRBV4-1, the J gene TRBJ1-1, with unresolved D. Trimming removed 3 bases at V and 2 bases at J, with 13 bases between. This CDR3 spans 15 amino acids. Germline V gene lookup returns CDR1 MGHRA and CDR2 YSYEKL. The CDR3 DNA follows: TGCGCCAGCAGCCAGACATACGGGCTTAACACTGAAGCTTTCTTT. Translation gives CASSQTYGLNTEAFF.

The chain recombines TRBV3-1 (or the pseudogene TRBV3-2) with TRBJ1-6; D ambiguous. Trimming removed 1 base from V and 14 bases from J, with 12 bases in between. This CDR3 has 13 residues. The V gene's germline CDR1 is LGHDT and CDR2 YNNKEL (reference sequence). Here the CDR3 reads CASSQGTQRTLHF. CDR3 DNA: TGTGCCAGCAGCCAAGGAACACAGCGAACCCTCCACTTT.

The gene calls are TRBV27 and TRBJ1-1; D is possibly TRBD1 (5 bases). This CDR3 is 13 amino acids long. V lost 3 bases to trimming and J lost 6 bases, with 11 bases between them. Germline values: CDR1 MNHEY, CDR2 SMNVEV (reference sequence). The CDR3 sequence: CASSFGGTPEAFF. CDR3 DNA sequence: TGTGCCAGCAGTTTCGGAGGGACCCCTGAAGCTTTCTTT.

The V call is TRBV25-1, the J call TRBJ1-4; 9 bases line up with TRBD1. The CDR3 contains 15 residues. V lost 4 bases to trimming and J lost 7 bases; unmatched junction nucleotides: 7. Germline V gene lookup returns CDR1 MGHDK and CDR2 SYGVNS. CDR3 amino acids: CASSGTGEFGEKLFF. The CDR3 DNA reads as TGTGCCAGCAGTGGGACAGGGGAATTCGGTGAAAAACTGTTTTTT. Full variable domain (remainder filled in from reference TRBV25-1 and TRBJ1-4): EADIYQTPRYLVIGTGKKITLECSQTMGHDKMYWYQQDPGMELHLIHYSYGVNSTEKGDLSSESTVSRIRTEHFPLTLESARPSHTSQYLCASSGTGEFGEKLFFGSGTQLSVL.

The J gene is TRBJ1-3, the V gene TRBV18, with unresolved D. The CDR3 spans 15 residues. Trimming took 5 bases from V and 2 from J, leaving 13 bases between them. Per the germline V gene, CDR1 is KGHSH and CDR2 is LQKENI. CDR3 nucleotide sequence: TGTGCCAGCTCATCCACGAAGGGTGCTGGAAACACCATATATTTT. Its protein product is CASSSTKGAGNTIYF.

This rearrangement joins TRBV2 to TRBJ1-5; TRBD1 might be the D (5 bases). CDR1 and CDR2 from the germline V gene are SNHLY and FYNNEI. V was shortened by 5 bases and J by 0 bases, with 11 bases between the two germline ends. The CDR3 extends over 15 amino acids. This chain's CDR3 is CASSTQGNSNQPQHF. Here the CDR3 DNA reads TGTGCCAGCAGTACCCAGGGAAATAGCAATCAGCCCCAGCATTTT.

CDR3 coding DNA: TGTGCCAGCAGCCAAGGCGCAGGAGCGAACACTGAAGCTTTCTTT. Translation: CASSQGAGANTEAFF. This chain links TRBV7-6 with TRBJ1-1; D ambiguous. CDR1 is SGHVS, CDR2 FNYEAQ, per germline. The CDR3 is 15 residues long. V lost 5 bases and J lost 1, with 14 bases in between.

V usage is TRBV5-4 and J usage is TRBJ1-2, with a tentative D call TRBD1 (6 bases). There are 13 residues in the CDR3. Trimming removed 4 bases at V and 4 bases at J, with 11 bases between. Germline CDR1 reads SGHNT; CDR2 reads YYREEE (reference sequence). The CDR3 DNA reads as TGTGCCAGCAGCCCAGGGGTTAGCTATGGCTACACCTTC. As protein: CASSPGVSYGYTF.

The chain joins TRBV7-8 to TRBJ2-1; 9 nucleotides agree with TRBD2. CDR1 is SGHVS and CDR2 is FQNEAQ in the germline V gene. CDR3 length: 15 amino acids. Trimming at V came to 6 bases and at J to 4 bases, leaving 7 bases not matched to a gene. This CDR3 reads CASRGGGVIYNEQFF. CDR3 DNA: TGTGCCAGCAGGGGCGGGGGGGTGATTTACAATGAGCAGTTCTTC.

The chain is built from TRBV18 and TRBJ2-7, with a tentative D call TRBD1 (6 bases). Trimming removed 3 bases from V and 6 bases from J, with 15 bases in between. The length of the CDR3 is 14 residues. Germline CDR1 reads KGHSH; CDR2 reads LQKENI. CDR3 nucleotide sequence: TGTGCCAGCTCACCTTTACAGGGAGCAGTCGAGCAGTACTTC. This sequence encodes CASSPLQGAVEQYF.

The CDR3 region has the DNA TGTGCCAGCAGCCCCCCGGGACAGGGGGACCCCTCCACCTTTTTTAATGAAAAACTGTTTTTT. Its translation: CASSPPGQGDPSTFFNEKLFF. V gene TRBV3-1 (or the pseudogene TRBV3-2) combines with J gene TRBJ1-4; 11 nucleotides match TRBD1. Germline CDR1 LGHDT, CDR2 YNNKEL (reference sequence). There are 21 residues in the CDR3. J gave up 4 bases and V 4 bases, and 20 bases lay outside the gene matches.